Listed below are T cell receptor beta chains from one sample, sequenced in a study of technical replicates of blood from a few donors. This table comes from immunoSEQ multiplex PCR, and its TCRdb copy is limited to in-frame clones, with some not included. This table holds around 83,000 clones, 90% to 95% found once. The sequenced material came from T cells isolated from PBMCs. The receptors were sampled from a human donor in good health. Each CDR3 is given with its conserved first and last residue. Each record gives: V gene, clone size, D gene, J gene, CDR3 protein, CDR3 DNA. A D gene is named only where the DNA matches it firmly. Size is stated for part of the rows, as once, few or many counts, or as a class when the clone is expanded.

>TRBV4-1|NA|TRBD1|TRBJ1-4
CASSQPVGQGVRLPNEKLFF
TGCGCCAGCAGCCAACCGGTGGGACAGGGAGTGAGGTTGCCTAATGAAAAACTGTTTTTT
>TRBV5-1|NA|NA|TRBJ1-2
CASRDGRRGGGDGYTF
TGCGCCAGCAGGGATGGGAGGCGCGGAGGAGGCGATGGCTACACCTTC
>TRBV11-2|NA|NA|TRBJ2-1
CASSLATTGFEQFF
TGTGCCAGCAGCTTAGCCACGACAGGTTTTGAGCAGTTCTTC
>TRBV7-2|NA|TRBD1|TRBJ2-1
CASTRGLTYNEQFF
TGTGCCAGCACCAGGGGGCTGACCTACAATGAGCAGTTCTTC
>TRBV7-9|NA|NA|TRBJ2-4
CASSLRTLSPINIQYF
TGTGCCAGCAGCTTAAGGACACTTTCCCCAATAAACATTCAGTACTTC
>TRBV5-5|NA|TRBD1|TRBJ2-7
CASSTGQGFYEQYF
TGTGCCAGCAGCACCGGACAGGGTTTCTACGAGCAGTACTTC
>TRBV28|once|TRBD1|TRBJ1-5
CASSPGQGGAQPQHF
TGTGCCAGCAGTCCGGGACAGGGGGGGGCTCAGCCCCAGCATTTT
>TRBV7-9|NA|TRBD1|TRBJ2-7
CASSSAFRQGAYSYEQYF
TGTGCCAGCAGCTCTGCTTTTCGACAGGGGGCGTATAGTTACGAGCAGTACTTC
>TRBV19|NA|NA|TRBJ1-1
CASSISGNLNTEAFF
TGTGCCAGTAGTATCTCGGGGAATCTGAACACTGAAGCTTTCTTT
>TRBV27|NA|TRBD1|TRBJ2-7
CASGRGQGEYEQYF
TGTGCCAGCGGGAGAGGACAGGGAGAGTACGAGCAGTACTTC
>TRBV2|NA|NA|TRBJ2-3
CASSAQHPTTDTQYF
TGTGCCAGCAGTGCACAGCACCCTACCACAGATACGCAGTATTTT
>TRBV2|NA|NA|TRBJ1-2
CASQLYGYTF
TGTGCCAGCCAACTCTATGGCTACACCTTC
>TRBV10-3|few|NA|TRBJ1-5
CAIRGGLHQPQHF
TGTGCCATCAGGGGAGGTCTGCATCAGCCCCAGCATTTT
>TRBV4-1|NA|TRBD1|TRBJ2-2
CASSRPLRTGLDTGELFF
TGCGCCAGCAGTCGCCCCCTTCGGACAGGGTTGGACACCGGGGAGCTGTTTTTT
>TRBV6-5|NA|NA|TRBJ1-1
CASSYSPDSFSEAFF
TGTGCCAGCAGTTACTCGCCGGACAGCTTTTCTGAAGCTTTCTTT
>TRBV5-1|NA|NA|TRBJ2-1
CASSLLLVRGEQFF
TGCGCCAGCAGCTTGCTTTTAGTCAGGGGTGAGCAGTTCTTC
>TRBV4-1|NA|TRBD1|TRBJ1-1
CASSHNRGPTEAFF
TGCGCCAGCAGCCACAACAGGGGGCCTACTGAAGCTTTCTTT
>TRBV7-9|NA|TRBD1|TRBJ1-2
CASSLGQGNYGYTF
TGTGCCAGCAGCTTAGGACAGGGTAACTATGGCTACACCTTC
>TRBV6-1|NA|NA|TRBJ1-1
CASSEALRGGRGKAFF
TGTGCCAGCAGTGAAGCGCTTCGGGGTGGGCGGGGTAAAGCTTTCTTT
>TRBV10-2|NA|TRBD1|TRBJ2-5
CASSPTGVRETQYF
TGCGCCAGCAGTCCGACAGGGGTGAGAGAGACCCAGTACTTC
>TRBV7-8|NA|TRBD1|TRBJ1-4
CASSLWTGTEKLFF
TGTGCCAGCAGCCTGTGGACAGGGACGGAAAAACTGTTTTTT
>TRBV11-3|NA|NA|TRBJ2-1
CASSLQRRPNEQFF
TGTGCCAGCAGCTTACAGAGGAGGCCTAATGAGCAGTTCTTC
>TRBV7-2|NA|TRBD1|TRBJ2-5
CASRRPGQGETQYF
TGTGCCAGCAGACGACCGGGACAGGGGGAGACCCAGTACTTC
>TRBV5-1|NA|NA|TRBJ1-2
CASSLISANYGYTF
TGCGCCAGCAGCTTGATATCGGCTAACTATGGCTACACCTTC
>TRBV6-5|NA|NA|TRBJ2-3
CASSWLSTDTQYF
TGTGCCAGCAGTTGGCTGAGCACAGATACGCAGTATTTT
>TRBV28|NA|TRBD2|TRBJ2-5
CASSFGLAGGKTQYF
TGTGCCAGCAGTTTCGGACTAGCTGGGGGAAAGACCCAGTACTTC
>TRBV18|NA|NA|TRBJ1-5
CASSPQGPGSNQPQHF
TGTGCCAGCTCACCCCAGGGCCCAGGGAGCAATCAGCCCCAGCATTTT
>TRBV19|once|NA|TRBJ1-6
CASNPESSYNSPLHF
TGTGCCAGTAACCCCGAGAGCTCCTATAATTCACCCCTCCACTTT
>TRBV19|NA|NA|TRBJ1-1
CATTNSNTEAFF
TGTGCCACCACGAACAGTAACACTGAAGCTTTCTTT
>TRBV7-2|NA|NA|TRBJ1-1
CASSFPAGVAFF
TGTGCCAGCAGCTTCCCCGCGGGGGTAGCTTTCTTT
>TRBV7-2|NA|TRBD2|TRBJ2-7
CASTLWGTSEYEQYF
TGTGCCAGCACCTTATGGGGGACTAGCGAATACGAGCAGTACTTC
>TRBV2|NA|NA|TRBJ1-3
CASARESAPTGNTIYF
TGTGCCAGCGCCCGGGAGAGTGCCCCGACTGGAAACACCATATATTTT
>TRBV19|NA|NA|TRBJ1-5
CASSTRREQPQHF
TGTGCCAGTAGTACCCGGCGGGAACAGCCCCAGCATTTT
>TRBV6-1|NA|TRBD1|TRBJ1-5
CASSEDRFDQPQHF
TGTGCCAGCAGTGAGGACAGGTTCGATCAGCCCCAGCATTTT
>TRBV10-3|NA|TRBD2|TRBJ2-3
CAIRSGYSSGGADTQYF
TGTGCCATCAGATCGGGGTACTCTAGCGGGGGCGCAGATACGCAGTATTTT
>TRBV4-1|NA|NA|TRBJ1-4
CASSPTSGATNEKLFF
TGCGCCAGCAGCCCAACGTCGGGGGCAACTAATGAAAAACTGTTTTTT
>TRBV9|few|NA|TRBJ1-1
CASSVVPINTEAFF
TGTGCCAGCAGCGTAGTTCCAATCAACACTGAAGCTTTCTTT
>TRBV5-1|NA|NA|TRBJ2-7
CASSLVKGDYEQYF
TGCGCCAGCAGCTTGGTTAAGGGGGACTACGAGCAGTACTTC
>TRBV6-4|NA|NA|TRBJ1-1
CASSVGKRTEAFF
TGTGCCAGCAGTGTGGGTAAGAGGACTGAAGCTTTCTTT
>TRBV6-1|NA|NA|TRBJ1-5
CASSEMGHGNQPQHF
TGTGCCAGCAGTGAAATGGGACACGGCAATCAGCCCCAGCATTTT
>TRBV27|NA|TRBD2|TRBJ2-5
CASRRLAGGHYQETQYF
TGTGCCAGCAGGAGACTAGCGGGGGGGCACTACCAAGAGACCCAGTACTTC
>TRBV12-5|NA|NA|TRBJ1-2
CASGLIRDTGLPTYGYTF
TGTGCTAGTGGTTTGATCCGGGACACTGGCTTGCCGACCTATGGCTACACCTTC
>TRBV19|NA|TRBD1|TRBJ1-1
CASSWDRGGTEAFF
TGTGCCAGTAGCTGGGACAGGGGGGGGACTGAAGCTTTCTTT
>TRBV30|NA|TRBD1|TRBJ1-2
CAWTLIRDRDYGYTF
TGTGCCTGGACCTTAATCCGGGACAGAGACTATGGCTACACCTTC
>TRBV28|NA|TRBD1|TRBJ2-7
CASSSGQAAPREQYF
TGTGCCAGCAGTTCGGGACAGGCCGCCCCACGCGAGCAGTACTTC
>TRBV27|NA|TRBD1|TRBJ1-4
CASRTQGAGNEKLFF
TGTGCCAGCAGGACACAGGGGGCGGGTAATGAAAAACTGTTTTTT
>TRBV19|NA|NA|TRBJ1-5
CASSINSYSNQPQHF
TGTGCCAGTAGTATAAACAGTTATAGCAATCAGCCCCAGCATTTT
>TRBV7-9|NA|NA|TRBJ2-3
CASSLDGHGTDTQYF
TGTGCCAGCAGCTTAGATGGGCACGGCACAGATACGCAGTATTTT